The 14 T cell receptor beta chains below all came from one sample that was sequenced in a study of T cell changes during pregnancy in multiple sclerosis. Generated by immunoSEQ multiplex PCR, the TCRdb table keeps only in-frame clones and is missing some. The data show roughly 100,000 clones, approximately 90% seen once. Material: peripheral blood, obtained after pregnancy. The source is a female donor with multiple sclerosis, enrolled in a pregnancy study.

The chain couples TRBV6-5 to TRBJ1-5; TRBD1 matches at 9 bases. Germline V lookup: CDR1 MNHEY, CDR2 SVGAGI. The CDR3 is made up of 14 amino acids. J gave up 7 bases and V 6 bases, and 7 bases lay outside the gene matches. CDR3 sequence (DNA): TGTGCCAGCAGGGGGACAGGGAGTGGACAGCCCCAGCATTTT. It is translated as CASRGTGSGQPQHF.

This chain joins TRBV4-2 and TRBJ2-2; 15 bases agree with TRBD2. This CDR3 is 16 amino acids long. J gave up 6 bases and V 1 base, and 0 bases lay outside the gene matches. The V gene's germline CDR1 is LGHNA and CDR2 YNFKEQ. This CDR3 reads CASSQGTSGGAGELFF. The CDR3 DNA reads TGTGCCAGCAGCCAAGGGACTAGCGGGGGGGCCGGGGAGCTGTTTTTT.

The DNA for the CDR3 is TGTGCCAGCAGCCCCCAATATAATTCACCCCTCCACTTT. It codes for CASSPQYNSPLHF. The genes are TRBV7-2 and TRBJ1-6; D call uncertain. This CDR3 has 13 amino acids. Per the germline V gene, CDR1 is SGHTA and CDR2 is FQGNSA. V was clipped by 5 bases and J by 4 bases, with 6 bases between them.

The chain carries TRBV10-3 and TRBJ2-6, with TRBD1 identical over 12 bases. There are 17 residues in the CDR3. Germline CDR1 reads ENHRY; CDR2 reads SYGVKD. Trimming cost V 2 bases and J 4 bases; bases outside gene matches: 3. This chain's CDR3 is CAISEGDRGLGANVLTF. Here the CDR3 DNA reads TGTGCCATCAGTGAGGGGGACAGGGGGCTCGGGGCCAACGTCCTGACTTTC.

The chain joins TRBV7-9 to TRBJ2-7, with 10 bases identical to TRBD2. The CDR3 covers 15 residues. V shed 2 bases and J 7 bases; nucleotides not matched to a gene: 8. Germline V CDR1 and CDR2: SEHNR, FQNEAQ (reference sequence). The CDR3 protein is CASSLLAGGLGEQYF. CDR3 DNA: TGTGCCAGCAGCTTATTAGCGGGAGGACTGGGGGAGCAGTACTTC.

The chain couples TRBV9 to TRBJ2-1, with 8 positions matching TRBD2. The trim removed 3 bases at V and 4 bases at J, leaving 12 bases unmatched. The CDR3 length is 17 residues. The germline CDR1 and CDR2 sequences are SGDLS and YYNGEE. Written as DNA, the CDR3 is TGTGCCAGCAGCGCCTCGGGGGGGGGCCGCGTTTACAATGAGCAGTTCTTC. This encodes CASSASGGGRVYNEQFF.

The chain is built from TRBV6-5 and TRBJ2-7, with 7 positions matching TRBD1. Trimming took 2 bases from V and 4 from J; bases not matched to a gene: 8. CDR1 and CDR2 from the germline V gene are MNHEY and SVGAGI. The CDR3 length is 15 residues. This CDR3 reads CASSYRHGTVYEQYF. DNA for the CDR3: TGTGCCAGCAGTTACCGCCACGGGACAGTTTACGAGCAGTACTTC.

The chain is built from TRBV5-4 and TRBJ2-7, with 7 bases lining up with TRBD1. Germline assignment: CDR1 SGHNT and CDR2 YYREEE (reference sequence). The CDR3 has 13 amino acids. J lost 7 bases, V lost 2 bases, and 6 bases had no gene match. CDR3 in amino acids: CASSLEGAKEQYF. DNA for the CDR3: TGTGCCAGCAGCTTAGAGGGGGCGAAAGAGCAGTACTTC.

The chain employs TRBV30 and TRBJ1-5; 9 nucleotides align to TRBD1. The V gene end was trimmed by 3 bases and the J gene end by 7 bases; junction bases not matched to a gene: 10. The germline CDR1 and CDR2 sequences are GTSNPN and SVGIG (reference sequence). The CDR3 covers 15 residues. The DNA for the CDR3 is TGTGCCTGGAGGACAGGGGGAGCGTCGGGGCAGCCCCAGCATTTT. It encodes CAWRTGGASGQPQHF.

The chain joins TRBV4-1 to TRBJ2-1, with 8 positions matching TRBD1. The CDR3 consists of 16 residues. Germline assignment: CDR1 MGHRA and CDR2 YSYEKL. With V trimmed by 3 bases and J by 7 bases, 11 bases remained unmatched. CDR3 nucleotides: TGCGCCAGCAGCCAGATACAGACAGGGGAAGGGAATGAGCAGTTCTTC. Protein: CASSQIQTGEGNEQFF.

The gene calls are TRBV5-1 and TRBJ1-1, with TRBD1 as a possible D gene (5 bases). CDR3 length equals 13 residues. CDR1 SGHRS and CDR2 YFSETQ come from the germline V gene. V gave up 1 base and J gave up 3 bases, with 7 bases separating them. The CDR3 is CASSLSRDTEAFF. DNA of the CDR3: TGCGCCAGCAGCTTGAGCAGGGACACTGAAGCTTTCTTT.

The chain is built from TRBV5-1 and TRBJ1-1, with 8 bases lining up with TRBD1. The CDR3 length is 17 residues. The germline V gene has CDR1 SGHRS and CDR2 YFSETQ. Losses at the gene ends were 0 bases for V and 1 base for J; bases not matched to a gene: 8. CDR3 nucleotide sequence: TGCGCCAGCAGCTTGGCCCTCAGACAGGGGACGAACACTGAAGCTTTCTTT. This sequence encodes CASSLALRQGTNTEAFF.

The J gene is TRBJ1-1, the V gene TRBV7-2, with a tentative D call TRBD1 (6 bases). Germline V CDR1 and CDR2: SGHTA, FQGNSA. This CDR3 is built from 13 residues. Trimming stripped 0 bases from V and 5 bases from J, with 7 bases between. CDR3 nucleotide sequence: TGTGCCAGCAGCTTAGCGCAGGGGACTGAAGCTTTCTTT. This translates into CASSLAQGTEAFF.

The rearrangement uses TRBV28 and TRBJ1-2; TRBD1 matches at 8 bases. CDR1 MDHEN and CDR2 SYDVKM come from the germline V gene. This CDR3 contains 14 residues. Trimming took 4 bases from V and 8 from J; bases not matched to a gene: 9. The CDR3 loop reads CASSSVRTGNGYTF. The CDR3 coding sequence is TGTGCCAGCAGTTCCGTACGGACAGGGAACGGCTACACCTTC.